This passage covers 27 T cell receptor beta chains from one sample sequenced in a study of radiation and T cells in renal cell carcinoma (TCRdb year 2020). The sample's time point label, in plain terms: blood 2 weeks post-SBRT. The sample's treatment or condition, from its label and the paper: 15 Gy SBRT to primary tumor, nephrectomy 4 weeks later. The library came from the immunoSEQ multiplex PCR assay. TCRdb holds this immuneACCESS table with in-frame rearrangements only. Some clones are missing; in checked studies, unresolved V genes explain under half, and the rest has no known cause. A total of some 80,000 clones appear in this sample, roughly 85% of them only once. The ten top clones hold 22% of the sample. Specimen: blood, collected from a patient whose treatment included radiotherapy and nephrectomy. Source of these receptors: a woman aged 50 to 65 with renal cell carcinoma.

V is TRBV28 and J is TRBJ1-5, with TRBD1 identical over 11 bases. Germline V gene sequence: CDR1 MDHEN, CDR2 SYDVKM. V dropped 6 bases and J dropped 4; count of bases not matched to a gene: 11. The length of the CDR3 is 17 residues. The CDR3 coding sequence is TGTGCCAGCAGGCCCTGGACAGGGGGCTTTAGGAATCAGCCCCAGCATTTT. Protein: CASRPWTGGFRNQPQHF.

A single count supports this clone. The chain carries TRBV10-2 and TRBJ2-1; 11 bases are shared with TRBD2. Germline CDR1 and CDR2: WSHSY and SAAADI. Trimming cost V 8 bases and J 6 bases; bases outside gene matches: 6. CDR3 length: 14 amino acids. CDR3: CASRLAGRGNEQFF. The CDR3 DNA reads TGCGCCAGCCGACTAGCGGGGAGGGGCAATGAGCAGTTCTTC.

The chain employs TRBV2 and TRBJ2-7; D gene uncertain. This CDR3 region has 8 residues. V lost 7 bases to trimming and J lost 5 bases, with 0 bases between them. Germline V lookup: CDR1 SNHLY, CDR2 FYNNEI. As DNA, the CDR3 is TGTGCCAGCAACGAGCAGTACTTC. This gives the protein CASNEQYF.

The chain employs TRBV7-9 and TRBJ2-7, with no clear D. The CDR3 extends over 13 amino acids. Trimming pared 1 base from V and 4 bases from J, leaving 8 bases between. Germline CDR1 is SEHNR and CDR2 is FQNEAQ (reference sequence). DNA of the CDR3: TGTGCCAGCAGCTTAGGGTCCGGGTACGAGCAGTACTTC. Translated: CASSLGSGYEQYF. Together with reference TRBV7-9 and TRBJ2-7, the CDR3 gives the full variable domain: DTGVSQNPRHKITKRGQNVTFRCDPISEHNRLYWYRQTLGQGPEFLTYFQNEAQLEKSRLLSDRFSAERPKGSFSTLEIQRTEQGDSAMYLCASSLGSGYEQYFGPGTRLTVT.

The V call is TRBV19, the J call TRBJ2-1, with a possible D match to TRBD2 (5 bases). The CDR3 runs to 16 residues. V was clipped by 2 bases and J by 8 bases, with 19 bases between them. Per germline, CDR1 LNHDA and CDR2 SQIVND (reference sequence). The DNA for the CDR3 is TGTGCCAGTAGTATAAGTTTCGGGATCAACCACTATGAGCAGTTCTTC. It codes for CASSISFGINHYEQFF.

The chain joins TRBV7-2 to TRBJ2-4, with 13 bases lining up with TRBD2. The CDR3 is 14 residues long. With V trimmed by 5 bases and J by 15 bases, 10 bases remained unmatched. The V gene's germline CDR1 is SGHTA and CDR2 FQGNSA. The DNA of the CDR3 is TGTGCCAGCAGCACCGGGACTAGCGGGGTGTTGGGGTACTTC. It translates to CASSTGTSGVLGYF.

This clone was seen only a few times. The V call is TRBV5-6, the J call TRBJ1-2; possibly TRBD1 for D (5 bases). Germline CDR1 and CDR2: SGHDT and YYEEEE. Trimming removed 6 bases at V and 4 bases at J, with 19 bases between. CDR3 length: 15 amino acids. CDR3 sequence reads: CASTALVDSGYGYTF. DNA for the CDR3: TGTGCCAGCACCGCCCTTGTCGACAGCGGCTATGGCTACACCTTC.

This rearrangement joins TRBV11-3 to TRBJ2-2; D is perhaps TRBD1 (6 bases). The CDR3 runs to 13 residues. The germline V gene encodes CDR1 SGHNT and CDR2 YENEEA. Between the trimmed V and J ends, which lost 4 bases and 8 bases, there was a span of 11 bases. The CDR3 loop is CASSSRTVGELFF. For the CDR3, the DNA is TGTGCCAGCAGCTCCCGGACAGTTGGGGAGCTGTTTTTT.

This clone occurred a few times. V is TRBV7-2 and J is TRBJ2-7, with a weak D call TRBD2 (5 bases). The CDR3 loop spans 12 amino acids. Germline V gene data show CDR1 as SGHTA and CDR2 as FQGNSA. Trimming took 5 bases from V and 4 from J, leaving 9 bases between them. The CDR3 DNA reads as TGTGCCAGCAGCCAGAGCGGATACGAGCAGTACTTC. Translated, it gives CASSQSGYEQYF.

The genes are TRBV19 and TRBJ2-2, with 7 bases fitting TRBD2. CDR3 size: 13 residues. The germline CDR1 and CDR2 sequences are LNHDA and SQIVND (reference sequence). J gave up 6 bases and V 4 bases, and 2 bases lay outside the gene matches. The CDR3 region has the DNA TGTGCCAGTAGTACCGGACTAGCCGGGGAGCTGTTTTTT. Translating gives CASSTGLAGELFF.

This clone was counted once. V gene TRBV7-2 combines with J gene TRBJ2-1; D unclear. Germline-derived CDR1 and CDR2 are SGHTA and FQGNSA. The germline V and J ends were trimmed by 1 base and 0 bases, with 1 base remaining between them. This CDR3 is 13 amino acids long. Here the CDR3 DNA reads TGTGCCAGCAGCTTAGACTCCTACAATGAGCAGTTCTTC. Amino acid sequence: CASSLDSYNEQFF. Drawing the rest from reference TRBV7-2 and TRBJ2-1, the complete variable domain is GAGVSQSPSNKVTEKGKDVELRCDPISGHTALYWYRQSLGQGLEFLIYFQGNSAPDKSGLPSDRFSAERTGGSVSTLTIQRTQQEDSAVYLCASSLDSYNEQFFGPGTRLTVL.

The V gene is TRBV5-6, the J gene TRBJ2-7; TRBD2 matches at 8 bases. The CDR3 runs 15 residues. The V gene's germline CDR1 is SGHDT and CDR2 YYEEEE. V dropped 6 bases and J dropped 2; count of bases not matched to a gene: 10. The CDR3 region has the DNA TGTGCCAGCACCCCCCTTAGCGGGGTAGCCTACGAGCAGTACTTC. Translating gives CASTPLSGVAYEQYF.

V is TRBV11-3 and J is TRBJ2-7; 7 nucleotides align to TRBD1. CDR3 length equals 14 residues. The V segment lost 4 bases and the J segment 7 bases; nucleotides outside the gene matches: 10. The germline gives CDR1 SGHNT, CDR2 YENEEA. CDR3 in DNA: TGTGCCAGCAGCTCGGGACAGCGTTCGGGTGAGCAGTACTTC. Residues: CASSSGQRSGEQYF.

J is TRBJ2-1 and V is TRBV7-9; D might be TRBD2 (5 bases). V dropped 5 bases and J dropped 0 bases, with 11 bases sitting between them. CDR1 is SEHNR, CDR2 FQNEAQ, per germline (reference sequence). This CDR3 spans 15 amino acids. The CDR3 region has the DNA TGTGCCAGCAGCCGTAGCGCTGACTCCTACAATGAGCAGTTCTTC. Protein sequence: CASSRSADSYNEQFF.

The chain couples TRBV10-3 to TRBJ2-7, with D perhaps TRBD1 (6 bases). CDR1 ENHRY and CDR2 SYGVKD come from the germline V gene. V was trimmed by 5 bases and J by 0 bases, leaving 11 bases between them. CDR3 size: 14 residues. The CDR3 here is CAISPDSVSYEQYF. DNA of the CDR3: TGTGCCATCAGTCCGGACAGTGTCTCCTACGAGCAGTACTTC.

The CDR3 loop reads CASNTGDEQYF. The CDR3 nucleotides read TGTGCCAGCAATACCGGAGACGAGCAGTACTTC. The genes are TRBV5-4 and TRBJ2-7; no clear D. V was shortened by 6 bases and J by 5 bases, with 9 bases between the two germline ends. Looked up from germline, CDR1 is SGHNT and CDR2 is YYREEE (reference sequence). The CDR3 spans 11 residues.

CDR3 amino acids: CASSPKGQGSYNEQFF. The DNA of the CDR3 is TGCGCCAGCAGCCCTAAGGGACAGGGGTCGTACAATGAGCAGTTCTTC. The rearrangement joins TRBV4-3 to TRBJ2-1; TRBD1 agrees at 10 bases. Germline V CDR1 and CDR2: LGHNA, YSLEER. The V gene end was trimmed by 4 bases and the J gene end by 4 bases; junction bases not matched to a gene: 7. This CDR3 comprises 16 residues.

The rearrangement links TRBV7-2 to TRBJ1-4; no definite D call. The germline V gene has CDR1 SGHTA and CDR2 FQGNSA. The ends were cut back, 1 base at V and 8 bases at J, with 11 bases in the middle. The CDR3 contains 14 residues. CDR3 DNA sequence: TGTGCCAGCAGCTTAGGGGCGGTAGGGGAAAAACTGTTTTTT. Amino acid sequence: CASSLGAVGEKLFF.

The genes are TRBV9 and TRBJ2-5; the D is unclear. The CDR3 contains 16 residues. CDR1 SGDLS and CDR2 YYNGEE come from the germline V gene. The ends were cut back, 3 bases at V and 0 bases at J, with 15 bases in the middle. The CDR3 spells CASSANPEGHQETQYF. The CDR3 nucleotides are TGTGCCAGCAGCGCCAACCCCGAAGGACACCAAGAGACCCAGTACTTC.

The V call is TRBV19, the J call TRBJ2-1; 10 bases are shared with TRBD2. The J segment lost 15 bases and the V segment lost 2 bases, leaving 7 bases of the junction unmatched. The CDR3 contains 13 residues. The germline gives CDR1 LNHDA, CDR2 SQIVND (reference sequence). The CDR3 protein is CASSINIAGGWFF. In DNA form, the CDR3 reads TGTGCCAGTAGTATAAATATAGCGGGAGGTTGGTTCTTC. Combining the CDR3 with reference TRBV19 and TRBJ2-1 gives the whole variable domain DGGITQSPKYLFRKEGQNVTLSCEQNLNHDAMYWYRQDPGQGLRLIYYSQIVNDFQKGDIAEGYSVSREKKESFPLTVTSAQKNPTAFYLCASSINIAGGWFFGPGTRLTVL.

The CDR3 DNA reads as TGTGCCAGCAGCTCGCAGACGGCTAGCGGGGGGTCAGATACGCAGTATTTT. Translated, it gives CASSSQTASGGSDTQYF. The rearrangement links TRBV7-2 to TRBJ2-3; 11 nucleotides align to TRBD2. The CDR3 is 17 amino acids. Unmatched junction bases numbered 10, after V lost 4 bases and J lost 4 bases. CDR1 and CDR2 (germline): SGHTA, FQGNSA. Filled out from reference TRBV7-2 and TRBJ2-3, the complete variable domain reads GAGVSQSPSNKVTEKGKDVELRCDPISGHTALYWYRQSLGQGLEFLIYFQGNSAPDKSGLPSDRFSAERTGGSVSTLTIQRTQQEDSAVYLCASSSQTASGGSDTQYFGPGTRLTVL.

The CDR3 DNA sequence: TGTGCCAGCAGTTTCGGCAGGCGGTCCTACGAGCAGTACTTC. Translated: CASSFGRRSYEQYF. The chain is built from TRBV2 and TRBJ2-7; D gene uncertain. Germline loops: CDR1 SNHLY, CDR2 FYNNEI. The ends were cut back, 5 bases at V and 1 base at J, with 12 bases in the middle. The CDR3 covers 14 residues.

V usage is TRBV11-2 and J usage is TRBJ1-5; D unclear. V was trimmed by 0 bases and J by 6 bases, leaving 9 bases between them. This CDR3 has 14 residues. The germline V gene encodes CDR1 SGHAT and CDR2 FQNNGV. The chain's CDR3 is CASSLDVVGQPQHF. CDR3 nucleotides: TGTGCCAGCAGCTTAGATGTGGTGGGTCAGCCCCAGCATTTT.

The V gene is TRBV5-4, the J gene TRBJ2-7; no definite D call. V lost 0 bases and J 5 bases, leaving 9 bases between the germline ends. The CDR3 contains 13 residues. CDR1 and CDR2 (germline): SGHNT, YYREEE (reference sequence). The CDR3 region is CASSLGEKNEQYF. CDR3 bases: TGTGCCAGCAGCTTGGGTGAAAAAAACGAGCAGTACTTC.

The chain employs TRBV19 and TRBJ2-7, with TRBD2 matching over 10 bases. The trim removed 4 bases at V and 3 bases at J, leaving 6 bases unmatched. CDR1 is LNHDA, CDR2 SQIVND, per germline (reference sequence). CDR3 length equals 15 residues. The CDR3 protein is CASSTRLAGLYEQYF. DNA of the CDR3: TGTGCCAGTAGTACCCGACTAGCGGGCCTCTACGAGCAGTACTTC.

The CDR3 region is CASSLAPGTSYEQYF. The DNA for the CDR3 is TGTGCCAGCAGCTTAGCCCCAGGGACCTCCTACGAGCAGTACTTC. The chain couples TRBV7-3 to TRBJ2-7, with D possibly being TRBD1 or TRBD2 (5 bases each). V lost 2 bases to trimming and J lost 0 bases, with 11 bases between them. Germline assignment: CDR1 SGHTA and CDR2 FQGTGA. The CDR3 length is 15 residues.

This chain links TRBV4-2 with TRBJ2-3; 7 bases fit TRBD2. The trim removed 0 bases at V and 1 base at J, leaving 4 bases unmatched. The CDR3 is 16 amino acids. CDR1 and CDR2 from the germline V gene are LGHNA and YNFKEQ. CDR3 in DNA: TGTGCCAGCAGCCAAGATCTCAGCGGGGGCACAGATACGCAGTATTTT. Translation: CASSQDLSGGTDTQYF.